A selection of T cell receptor beta chains follows, all from one sample in a study of CD8 T cells in Susac syndrome. From the immunoSEQ multiplex PCR reads, TCRdb called clonotypes with MiXCR, one entry per CDR3 protein. This repertoire shows approximately 68,000 distinct CDR3 sequences, about 95% found once; its top ten account for just under 0.4%. The specimen sequenced was CD8+ T cells from PBMCs. These receptors were taken from a human donor with multiple sclerosis. Both conserved end residues are part of each CDR3. A D gene is named only where the DNA matches it firmly. Clone size is shown for a subset of rows, as once, few, many or a class of expanded clone.

d_call,cdr3_length,j_call,clone_size,v_call,cdr3_nt,cdr3_aa
NA,19,TRBJ2-6,NA,TRBV3-1,TGTGCCAGCAGCCAAGAATGGAACAGATTAGTCTCTGGGGCCAACGTCCTGACTTTC,CASSQEWNRLVSGANVLTF
NA,13,TRBJ2-2,NA,TRBV19,TGTGCCACCAGGCAGGCCCCCACCGGGGAGCTGTTTTTT,CATRQAPTGELFF
NA,13,TRBJ1-1,NA,TRBV19,TGTGCCAGTAGTCCCCGGGAGGACACTGAAGCTTTCTTT,CASSPREDTEAFF
NA,15,TRBJ1-5,NA,TRBV24-1,TGTGCCACCAGTGTGGGGAGAGGGACGAATCAGCCCCAGCATTTT,CATSVGRGTNQPQHF
NA,15,TRBJ2-5,NA,TRBV15,TGTGCCACCAGCAGAGATCAAGGGACCACACAGACCCAGTACTTC,CATSRDQGTTQTQYF
TRBD2,12,TRBJ2-1,NA,TRBV7-9,TGTGCCAGCACGGGGGAGGGGAATGAGCAGTTCTTC,CASTGEGNEQFF
TRBD1,12,TRBJ2-5,once,TRBV6-1,TGTGCCAGAGGGGACAGGGGAGAGACCCAGTACTTC,CARGDRGETQYF
NA,16,TRBJ2-1,NA,TRBV7-9,TGTGCCAGCAGCCCTCCTCTTATCTCCCCCTACAATGAGCAGTTCTTC,CASSPPLISPYNEQFF
NA,12,TRBJ1-5,NA,TRBV28,TGTGCCAGCAGTTTAGTCAATCAGCCCCAGCATTTT,CASSLVNQPQHF
NA,15,TRBJ1-6,NA,TRBV7-9,TGTGCCAGCAGCTTAGGAGGCGGCTCCTATTCACCCCTCCACTTT,CASSLGGGSYSPLHF
TRBD2,14,TRBJ2-7,NA,TRBV10-1,TGCGCCAGCAGTGAGAAGGCTAGCGGCTACGAGCAGTACTTC,CASSEKASGYEQYF
NA,14,TRBJ1-2,NA,TRBV7-9,TGTGCCAGCAGCGAAGTACGGGACGGCAATGGCTACACCTTC,CASSEVRDGNGYTF
TRBD2,17,TRBJ2-1,NA,TRBV23-1,TGCGCCAGCAGCCGTACTCTAGCGGGAGAAGCCTACAATGAGCAGTTCTTC,CASSRTLAGEAYNEQFF
NA,14,TRBJ1-1,NA,TRBV5-6,TGTGCCAGCAGCTTGAGTCAGCCGAACACTGAAGCTTTCTTT,CASSLSQPNTEAFF
NA,13,TRBJ2-5,NA,TRBV7-6,TGTGCCAGCAGCCCCTCAGGGAGGGAGACCCAGTACTTC,CASSPSGRETQYF
NA,14,TRBJ2-7,NA,TRBV10-3,TGTGCCATCAGTGAGTCGGAGGGTAGGAACGAGCAGTACTTC,CAISESEGRNEQYF
NA,15,TRBJ2-3,few,TRBV6-1,TGTGCCACCCTTACCGGGGGTAGTGGCACAGATACGCAGTATTTT,CATLTGGSGTDTQYF
TRBD1,15,TRBJ1-5,NA,TRBV9,TGTGCCAGCAGCGAGGGACAGGGGGCCGGTCAGCCCCAGCATTTT,CASSEGQGAGQPQHF
NA,14,TRBJ1-1,NA,TRBV19,TGTGCCAGTAGTTTTCGGGGGTTGAACACTGAAGCTTTCTTT,CASSFRGLNTEAFF
NA,15,TRBJ2-7,NA,TRBV12-5,TGTGCTAGTGGTTCTTTGGCCCGGGGCGACTACGAGCAGTACTTC,CASGSLARGDYEQYF
NA,16,TRBJ2-3,once,TRBV27,TGTGCCAGCAGTTTATCAGGCAGGGGCCTCACAGATACGCAGTATTTT,CASSLSGRGLTDTQYF
NA,14,TRBJ2-5,few,TRBV29-1,TGCAGCGTTGAAGATCTTGCGGCGTGGGAGACCCAGTACTTC,CSVEDLAAWETQYF
TRBD2,15,TRBJ2-5,NA,TRBV3-1,TGTGCCAGCAGCCCCCTAGCGGAGATCCAAGAGACCCAGTACTTC,CASSPLAEIQETQYF
TRBD1,18,TRBJ2-2,NA,TRBV6-5,TGTGCCAGCAGTTACTCTTTTATCGGACAGGGGCACACCGGGGAGCTGTTTTTT,CASSYSFIGQGHTGELFF
TRBD2,16,TRBJ2-3,NA,TRBV13,TGTGCCAGCAGCCCGGGGACTAGCGGGAGTACAGATACGCAGTATTTT,CASSPGTSGSTDTQYF
NA,15,TRBJ2-3,NA,TRBV4-1,TGCGCCAGCAGCCACCCCCAGGTGGGTGCAGATACGCAGTATTTT,CASSHPQVGADTQYF
TRBD1,15,TRBJ2-7,NA,TRBV5-4,TGTGCCAGCAGCTTGGGTGGCAGGGGGCACTACGAGCAGTACTTC,CASSLGGRGHYEQYF
TRBD2,14,TRBJ2-5,NA,TRBV12-3/TRBV12-4,TGTGCCAGCAGTTGGGGGGGGTACCAAGAGACCCAGTACTTC,CASSWGGYQETQYF
TRBD2,15,TRBJ2-3,once,TRBV14,TGTGCCAGCAGCCCGGGACTAATTCTAGGAGATACGCAGTATTTT,CASSPGLILGDTQYF
NA,13,TRBJ2-1,NA,TRBV20-1,TGCAGTGCTAGTATGCCCTCCTACAATGAGCAGTTCTTC,CSASMPSYNEQFF
TRBD1,18,TRBJ1-4,NA,TRBV3-1,TGTGCCAGCAGCCCGAGCCCTCCCCCGGGACAGGGGAATGAAAAACTGTTTTTT,CASSPSPPPGQGNEKLFF
NA,21,TRBJ1-5,NA,TRBV7-3,TGTGCCAGCAGCTTAAAGCCCGCTAACCGGCGCAGGGATAGTAGGGATCAGCCCCAGCATTTT,CASSLKPANRRRDSRDQPQHF
NA,14,TRBJ2-7,NA,TRBV12-3/TRBV12-4,TGTGCCAGCAGTTTTAACGGATCCCCCCACGAGCAGTACTTC,CASSFNGSPHEQYF
TRBD1,16,TRBJ2-7,NA,TRBV4-1,TGCGCCAGCAGCCAAGAAGTGGCAGGGGGCGCCTACGAGCAGTACTTC,CASSQEVAGGAYEQYF
TRBD1,15,TRBJ1-5,NA,TRBV7-2,TGTGCCAGCAGCCTCCTTGGACAGGGGAACCAGCCCCAGCATTTT,CASSLLGQGNQPQHF
TRBD1,16,TRBJ1-6,NA,TRBV7-3,TGTGCCAGCAGCCCAAGTGGGGACAGGAGTGATTCACCCCTCCACTTT,CASSPSGDRSDSPLHF
NA,13,TRBJ2-7,NA,TRBV29-1,TGCAGCGTTGTAAGGCAGGGTTCCTACGAGCAGTACTTC,CSVVRQGSYEQYF
TRBD1,15,TRBJ2-2,NA,TRBV3-1,TGTGCCAGCAGCCCCGTCCCGGGACAGACCGGGGAGCTGTTTTTT,CASSPVPGQTGELFF
NA,15,TRBJ1-5,NA,TRBV15,TGTGCCACCAGCAGAGGGGGGGGAGTTAATCAGCCCCAGCATTTT,CATSRGGGVNQPQHF
NA,14,TRBJ1-5,NA,TRBV6-6,TGTGCCAGCAGCCCGTTTCCTAGCAATCAGCCCCAGCATTTT,CASSPFPSNQPQHF
TRBD1,16,TRBJ2-7,NA,TRBV4-1,TGCGCCAGCAGCCAAGAGGGAACAGGGGGCTTCTACGAGCAGTACTTC,CASSQEGTGGFYEQYF
NA,16,TRBJ2-1,NA,TRBV9,TGTGCCAGCAGCGTAGGCGCGGGGCCCTCCTACAATGAGCAGTTCTTC,CASSVGAGPSYNEQFF
NA,13,TRBJ1-1,NA,TRBV3-1,TGTGCCAGCAGCCCGACGGACAGCATGGAAGCTTTCTTT,CASSPTDSMEAFF
NA,17,TRBJ2-5,NA,TRBV6-5,TGTGCCAGCAGTTACTCCTCTTGGAGGGACTCCGGGGAGACCCAGTACTTC,CASSYSSWRDSGETQYF
NA,14,TRBJ2-3,NA,TRBV7-3,TGTGCCAGCAGCTCAAGTGTGGGCACAGATACGCAGTATTTT,CASSSSVGTDTQYF
NA,13,TRBJ1-1,NA,TRBV6-5,TGTGCCAGCAGTCCTGGATGGTCTACTGAAGCTTTCTTT,CASSPGWSTEAFF
TRBD1,18,TRBJ2-5,once,TRBV11-2,TGTGCCAGCAGCTGGGGGGGACAGGGGGTTTTGGGCCAAGAGACCCAGTACTTC,CASSWGGQGVLGQETQYF
TRBD2,16,TRBJ2-3,NA,TRBV19,TGTGCCAGTAGTGCCGGACTAGCGTTGGGCACAGATACGCAGTATTTT,CASSAGLALGTDTQYF
NA,14,TRBJ1-1,NA,TRBV30,TGTGCCTGGAGTGTATATACCGGTGGGACAGAAGCTTTCTTT,CAWSVYTGGTEAFF
NA,16,TRBJ1-2,once,TRBV3-1,TGTGCCAGCAGCCAAGAGGGGGGCAGGGACCCCTATGGCTACACCTTC,CASSQEGGRDPYGYTF
NA,14,TRBJ2-7,NA,TRBV5-5,TGTGCCAGCAGCCAACGGACCCCACGGGAGGAGCAGTACTTC,CASSQRTPREEQYF
NA,14,TRBJ2-7,once,TRBV7-2,TGTGCCAGCAGCTTAGACAGCTCATTGAGGGAGCAGTACTTC,CASSLDSSLREQYF
NA,16,TRBJ1-2,NA,TRBV7-2,TGTGCCAGCAGCTTAGAGGGTGTAGGCCGAGCCTATGGCTACACCTTC,CASSLEGVGRAYGYTF
NA,14,TRBJ2-5,NA,TRBV4-1,TGCGCCAGCAGCCAAGGGACACAACAAGAGACCCAGTACTTC,CASSQGTQQETQYF
NA,12,TRBJ2-7,NA,TRBV4-1,TGCGCCAGCAGCGAAACCTCCTACGAGCAGTACTTC,CASSETSYEQYF
NA,13,TRBJ1-2,NA,TRBV7-9,TGTGCCAGCAGCTTGGAAGAGAACTATGGCTACACCTTC,CASSLEENYGYTF
TRBD1,16,TRBJ2-7,NA,TRBV7-2,TGTGCCAGCAGCTTTCCACGAGGGACAGGATTCTACGAGCAGTACTTC,CASSFPRGTGFYEQYF
NA,9,TRBJ1-2,NA,TRBV29-1,TGCAGCGAACAAGAAGGCTACACCTTC,CSEQEGYTF
NA,13,TRBJ2-5,NA,TRBV12-3/TRBV12-4,TGTGCCAGCAGTTTATCCTCCCAAGAGACCCAGTACTTC,CASSLSSQETQYF